This T cell receptor (beta chain) emerged from a study of blood T cell repertoires in COVID-19. The wider study: Italy, Spain and the United States were the sources of the convalescent and acute COVID-19 samples. From T cells, B-cell-depleted T cells, or PBMCs came the material, which was cDNA or gDNA.

The CDR3 runs to 14 residues. Trimming took 5 bases from V and 5 from J; bases not matched to a gene: 7. The germline CDR1 and CDR2 sequences are SGHTA and FQGTGA. In the source study's methods: Reference gene primer amplification gave estimated nucleated cell counts. TCRdb keeps only in-frame clones here, not all; method: immunoSEQ multiplex PCR. Clonal size and the V and J genes are those of that table, whereas D and trimming came from the DNA. The sample has 45,000 to 55,000 clones; 65% to 90% are singletons. The clonotype comes from a human donor in a cohort sampled during active COVID-19. Sequenced material: peripheral blood. The chain uses TRBV7-3 and TRBJ2-5, with 8 bases lining up with TRBD1. The CDR3 sequence: CASSPSGGRETQYF. CDR3 DNA: TGTGCCAGCAGCCCTTCAGGGGGCCGGGAGACCCAGTACTTC.